This TCR beta chain was captured by sequencing in a study of T cell clonotyping in hematopoietic cell transplantation. Study-level results: Without cell sorting, CD4 versus CD8 contributions remain unresolved.

Remarks on this clone: The antigen is unknown.

The CDR3 is made up of 15 amino acids. Germline V lookup: CDR1 MGHRA, CDR2 YSYEKL. J lost 3 bases, V lost 0 bases, and 4 bases had no gene match. The table came from immunoSEQ multiplex PCR; TCRdb's copy has only in-frame clones and leaves some out. Among approximately 6,900 clones listed, around 91% were seen once. The TCR was taken from a female patient aged 50 to 65 who had an allogeneic stem cell transplant from an unrelated donor, so the T cells may come from the graft donor. Some clones in this sample may be carry-over from other donors' samples. The sample was PBMCs, taken 30 days after allogeneic stem cell transplant. The chain couples TRBV4-1 to TRBJ1-1; TRBD1 matches 7 bases. DNA of the CDR3: TGCGCCAGCAGCCAAGATACAGGGGCGGACACTGAAGCTTTCTTT. Translating gives CASSQDTGADTEAFF.